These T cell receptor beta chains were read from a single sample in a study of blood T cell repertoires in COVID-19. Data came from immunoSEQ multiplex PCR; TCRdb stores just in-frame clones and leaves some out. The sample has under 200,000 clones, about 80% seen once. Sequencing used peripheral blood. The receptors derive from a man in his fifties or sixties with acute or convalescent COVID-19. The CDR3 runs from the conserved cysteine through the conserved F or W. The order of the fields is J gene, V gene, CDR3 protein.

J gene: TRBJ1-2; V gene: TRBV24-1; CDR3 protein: CATSDQGQGAGGYTF
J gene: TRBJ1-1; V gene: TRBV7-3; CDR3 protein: CASSEQGSTEAFF
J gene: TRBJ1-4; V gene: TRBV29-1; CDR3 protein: CSVEDGDRNEKLFF
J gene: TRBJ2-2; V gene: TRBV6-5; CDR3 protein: CASSSPQRTGELFF
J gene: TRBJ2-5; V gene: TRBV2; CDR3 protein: CASSRAVETQYF
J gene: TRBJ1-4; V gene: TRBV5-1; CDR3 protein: CASSLSPGGNEKLFF
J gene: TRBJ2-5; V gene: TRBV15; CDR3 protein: CATSRGTGGETQYF
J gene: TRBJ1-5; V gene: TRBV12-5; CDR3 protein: CASGPPGRPGNQHF
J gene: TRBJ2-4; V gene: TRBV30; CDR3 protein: CAWSVQGNIQYF
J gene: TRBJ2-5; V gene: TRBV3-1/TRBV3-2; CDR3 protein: CASSHRNPRRETQYF
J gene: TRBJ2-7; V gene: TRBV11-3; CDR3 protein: CASSLGAFYEQYF
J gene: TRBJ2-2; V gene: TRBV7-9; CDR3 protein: CASSGGLGETGELFF
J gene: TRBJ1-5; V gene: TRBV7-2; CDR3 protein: CASSFRQGGNQPQHF
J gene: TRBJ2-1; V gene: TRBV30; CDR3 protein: CAWGGQGAYNEQFF